The entry that follows covers one T cell receptor (beta chain) sequence. Its specificity is not known. A read error is possible here, since a much larger clone lies one base away. CDR1 SGHRS and CDR2 YFSETQ come from the germline V gene. This CDR3 has 11 amino acids. Primed by a sample-barcoded 5' primer and a J-beta primer mix, a second PCR proceeded for about 6 to 11 cycles. From the 5' RACE reads, TCRdb called clonotypes with MiXCR, one entry per CDR3 protein. The sample has about 730,000 distinct CDR3 sequences, approximately 43% seen once; the top ten hold about 20%. The data stem from a study of blood T cells in healthy people across ages. General study results and limits: Age advanced and TCR beta diversity per million T cells fell, roughly linearly. Higher diversity, along with more naive CD4+ cells, distinguished long-lived donors from aged donors.

Isolation yielded PBMCs, at least 7 million per sample, in every case. The chain couples TRBV5-1 to TRBJ2-5, with D unclear. The sequence was obtained from a woman aged 60 to 75 in good health. Sequencing used blood. The CDR3 DNA follows: TGCGCCATCAGCAAACAAGAGACCCAGTACTTC. This gives the protein CAISKQETQYF.